The clone carrying this T cell receptor (beta chain) came up many times. What the library attached to individual cDNA molecules were unique molecular identifiers. Using its own MiXCR run on the RACE reads, TCRdb lists one record per CDR3 protein. The repertoire has over 300,000 distinct CDR3 sequences, approximately 5.1% of them found once; the top ten carry 2.5% to 3%. The V end lost 1 base, the J end lost 9 bases, and 12 bases lay between the germline ends. This CDR3 has 14 residues. The record originates from a study of human T cells and chemical hapten exposure. Time point of the sample: pre-sensitization, week 0. Documented treatment: therapeutic diphenylcyclopropenone sensitization with weekly scalp DPC.

The chain has TRBV12-3 or TRBV12-4 and TRBJ2-2; D might be TRBD2 (5 bases). This material consisted of whole blood, taken in connection with sensitization to the hapten diphenylcyclopropenone (DPC). The TCR was taken from a woman between 45 and 60 years old with alopecia areata. Some clones in this sample may be carry-over from other donors' samples. CDR3 nucleotide sequence: TGTGCCAGCAGTTTAGGGGGAGTAGCCTGGGAGCTGTTTTTT. Its translation is CASSLGGVAWELFF.